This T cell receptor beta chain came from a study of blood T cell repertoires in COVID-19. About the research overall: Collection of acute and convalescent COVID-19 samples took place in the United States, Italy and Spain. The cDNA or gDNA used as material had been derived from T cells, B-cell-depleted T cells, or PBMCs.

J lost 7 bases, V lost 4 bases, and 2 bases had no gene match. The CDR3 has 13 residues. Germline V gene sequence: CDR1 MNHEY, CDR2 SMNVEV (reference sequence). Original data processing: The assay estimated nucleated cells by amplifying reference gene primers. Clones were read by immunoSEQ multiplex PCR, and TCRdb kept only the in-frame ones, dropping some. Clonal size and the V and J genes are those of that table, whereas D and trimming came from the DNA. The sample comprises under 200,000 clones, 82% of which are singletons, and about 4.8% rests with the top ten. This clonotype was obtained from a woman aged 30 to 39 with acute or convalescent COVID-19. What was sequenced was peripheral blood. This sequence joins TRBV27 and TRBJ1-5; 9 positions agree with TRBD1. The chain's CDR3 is CASSWDREQPQHF. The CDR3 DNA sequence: TGTGCCAGCAGTTGGGACAGGGAACAGCCCCAGCATTTT.